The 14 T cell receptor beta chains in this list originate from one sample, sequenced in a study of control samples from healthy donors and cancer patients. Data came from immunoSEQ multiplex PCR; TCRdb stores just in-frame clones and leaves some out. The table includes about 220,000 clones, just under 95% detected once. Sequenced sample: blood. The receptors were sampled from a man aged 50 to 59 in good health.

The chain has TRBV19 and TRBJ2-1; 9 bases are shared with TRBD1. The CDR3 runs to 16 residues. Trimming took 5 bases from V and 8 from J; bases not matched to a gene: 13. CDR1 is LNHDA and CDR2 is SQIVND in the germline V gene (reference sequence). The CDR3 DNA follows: TGTGCCAGTAGTGCTCCGGGACAGGGAACTAGGGATGAGCAGTTCTTC. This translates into CASSAPGQGTRDEQFF.

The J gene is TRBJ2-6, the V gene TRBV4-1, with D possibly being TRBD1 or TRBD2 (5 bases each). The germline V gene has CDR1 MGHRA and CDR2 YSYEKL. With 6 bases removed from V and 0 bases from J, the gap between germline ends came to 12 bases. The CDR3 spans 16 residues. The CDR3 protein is CASSYLGTSGANVLTF. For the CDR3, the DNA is TGCGCCAGCAGTTACTTGGGGACCTCTGGGGCCAACGTCCTGACTTTC.

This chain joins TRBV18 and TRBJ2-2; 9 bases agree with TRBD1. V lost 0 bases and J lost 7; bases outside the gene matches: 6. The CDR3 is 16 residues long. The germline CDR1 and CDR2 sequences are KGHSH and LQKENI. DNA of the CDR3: TGTGCCAGCTCACCACCCCGGGACAGGGCTGGCGGGGAGCTGTTTTTT. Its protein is CASSPPRDRAGGELFF.

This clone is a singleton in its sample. The CDR3 reads CASSFSGRGETQYF. Here the CDR3 DNA reads TGTGCCAGCAGCTTCTCGGGGAGGGGGGAGACCCAGTACTTC. This sequence joins TRBV7-9 and TRBJ2-5, with TRBD2 as a possible D gene (7 bases). Trimming pared 3 bases from V and 5 bases from J, leaving 13 bases between. Germline loops: CDR1 SEHNR, CDR2 FQNEAQ (reference sequence). CDR3 length equals 14 residues. Drawing the rest from reference TRBV7-9 and TRBJ2-5, the complete variable domain is DTGVSQNPRHKITKRGQNVTFRCDPISEHNRLYWYRQTLGQGPEFLTYFQNEAQLEKSRLLSDRFSAERPKGSFSTLEIQRTEQGDSAMYLCASSFSGRGETQYFGPGTRLLVL.

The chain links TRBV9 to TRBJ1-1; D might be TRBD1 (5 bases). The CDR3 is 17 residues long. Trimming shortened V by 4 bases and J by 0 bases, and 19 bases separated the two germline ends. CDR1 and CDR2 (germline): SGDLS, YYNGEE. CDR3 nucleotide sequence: TGTGCCAGCAGCTTTGGGCAGGGAGGGTTCATGAACACTGAAGCTTTCTTT. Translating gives CASSFGQGGFMNTEAFF.

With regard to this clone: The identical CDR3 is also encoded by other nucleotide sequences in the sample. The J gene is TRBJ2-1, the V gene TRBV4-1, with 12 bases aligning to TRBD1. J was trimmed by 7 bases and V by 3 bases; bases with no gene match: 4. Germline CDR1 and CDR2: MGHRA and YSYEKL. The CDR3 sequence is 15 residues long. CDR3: CASSQGQGAWNEQFF. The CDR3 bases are TGCGCCAGCAGCCAGGGACAGGGGGCGTGGAATGAGCAGTTCTTC.

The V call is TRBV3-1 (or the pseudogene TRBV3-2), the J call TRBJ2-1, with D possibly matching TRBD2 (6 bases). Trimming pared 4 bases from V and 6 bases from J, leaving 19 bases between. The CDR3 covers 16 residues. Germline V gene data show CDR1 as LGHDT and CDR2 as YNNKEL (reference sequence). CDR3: CASSLNRPGGSNEQFF. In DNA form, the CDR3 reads TGTGCCAGCAGCCTCAACCGGCCCGGGGGTTCCAATGAGCAGTTCTTC.

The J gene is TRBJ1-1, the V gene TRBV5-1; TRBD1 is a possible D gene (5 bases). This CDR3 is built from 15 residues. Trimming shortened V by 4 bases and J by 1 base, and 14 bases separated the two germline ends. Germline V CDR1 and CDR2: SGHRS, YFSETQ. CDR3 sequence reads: CASSRGGAENTEAFF. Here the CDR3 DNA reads TGCGCCAGCAGCCGGGGAGGGGCAGAGAACACTGAAGCTTTCTTT.

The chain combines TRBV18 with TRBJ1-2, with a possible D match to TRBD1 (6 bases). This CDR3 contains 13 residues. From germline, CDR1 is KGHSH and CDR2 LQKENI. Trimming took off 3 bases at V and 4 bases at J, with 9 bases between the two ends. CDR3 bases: TGTGCCAGCTCACCTGGGGGCGCCTATGGCTACACCTTC. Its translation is CASSPGGAYGYTF.

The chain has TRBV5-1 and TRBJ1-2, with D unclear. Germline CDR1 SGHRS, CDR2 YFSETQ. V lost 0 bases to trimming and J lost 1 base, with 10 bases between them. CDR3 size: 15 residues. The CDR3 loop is CASSLEGGVNYGYTF. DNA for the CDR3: TGCGCCAGCAGCTTGGAAGGAGGAGTTAACTATGGCTACACCTTC.

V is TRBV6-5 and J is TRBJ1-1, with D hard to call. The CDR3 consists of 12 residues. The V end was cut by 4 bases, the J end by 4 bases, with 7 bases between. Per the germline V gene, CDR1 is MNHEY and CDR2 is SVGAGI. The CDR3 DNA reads TGTGCCAGCAGTTTTACGGGCACTGAAGCTTTCTTT. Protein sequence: CASSFTGTEAFF.

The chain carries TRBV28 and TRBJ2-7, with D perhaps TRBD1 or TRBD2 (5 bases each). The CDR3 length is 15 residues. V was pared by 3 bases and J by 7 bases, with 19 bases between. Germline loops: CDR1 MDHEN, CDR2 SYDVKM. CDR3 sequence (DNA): TGTGCCAGCAGTTTGCGGTTGGCAGGGACGGGGGAGCAGTACTTC. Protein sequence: CASSLRLAGTGEQYF. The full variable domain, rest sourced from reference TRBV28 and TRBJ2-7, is DVKVTQSSRYLVKRTGEKVFLECVQDMDHENMFWYRQDPGLGLRLIYFSYDVKMKEKGDIPEGYSVSREKKERFSLILESASTNQTSMYLCASSLRLAGTGEQYFGPGTRLTVT.

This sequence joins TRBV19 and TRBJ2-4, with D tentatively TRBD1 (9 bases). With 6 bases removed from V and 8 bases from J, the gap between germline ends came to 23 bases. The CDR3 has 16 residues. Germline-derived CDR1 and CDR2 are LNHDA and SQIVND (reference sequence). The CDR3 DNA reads TGTGCCAGTAGCCCCGGGGGGGGACAGGGAAGTTACATTCAGTACTTC. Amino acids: CASSPGGGQGSYIQYF. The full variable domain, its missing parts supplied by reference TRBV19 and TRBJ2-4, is DGGITQSPKYLFRKEGQNVTLSCEQNLNHDAMYWYRQDPGQGLRLIYYSQIVNDFQKGDIAEGYSVSREKKESFPLTVTSAQKNPTAFYLCASSPGGGQGSYIQYFGAGTRLSVL.

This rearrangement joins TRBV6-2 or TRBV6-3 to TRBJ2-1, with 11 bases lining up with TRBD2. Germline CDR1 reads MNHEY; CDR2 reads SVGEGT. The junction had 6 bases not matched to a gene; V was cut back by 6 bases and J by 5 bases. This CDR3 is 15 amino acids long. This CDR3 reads CASSQGLAANNEQFF. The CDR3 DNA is TGTGCCAGCAGCCAGGGACTAGCGGCGAACAATGAGCAGTTCTTC.